The 15 T cell receptor beta chains presented below share a single source sample, sequenced in a study of CD8+ T cells in alopecia areata. Indicated treatment: oral pan-JAK inhibitor, 5-10 mg twice daily. cDNA serving as the sequencing template came from extracted, reverse transcribed RNA. The data were produced by immunoSEQ multiplex PCR, yet TCRdb's version contains in-frame clones alone and is incomplete. The sample contains 200,000 to 250,000 clones, about 50% of which appear only once. Sequenced material: CD4+ T cells sorted from blood, taken at week 4, from a patient treated with tofacitinib. Source of these receptors: a human donor with alopecia areata.

The chain joins TRBV30 to TRBJ1-2, with D possibly matching TRBD1 (5 bases). This CDR3 contains 12 residues. Deletions cut 3 bases from V and 4 bases from J, with 9 bases between. Germline V lookup: CDR1 GTSNPN, CDR2 SVGIG (reference sequence). The CDR3 region is CAWRQGSYGYTF. The CDR3 DNA follows: TGTGCCTGGAGGCAGGGTAGCTATGGCTACACCTTC.

This clone occurred a few times. The chain carries TRBV2 and TRBJ1-4, with TRBD1 as a possible D gene (6 bases). The length of the CDR3 is 12 residues. Looked up from germline, CDR1 is SNHLY and CDR2 is FYNNEI. The CDR3 loop is CAEGGTNEKLFF. In DNA, the CDR3 is TGTGCAGAGGGGGGAACTAATGAAAAACTGTTTTTT.

The J gene is TRBJ1-5, the V gene TRBV15; D remains ambiguous. The ends were cut back, 0 bases at V and 1 base at J, with 13 bases in the middle. Germline CDR1 reads LNHNV; CDR2 reads YYDKDF (reference sequence). This CDR3 comprises 17 residues. CDR3 in DNA: TGTGCCACCAGCAGAGAAATTACAGTTCTCAGCAATCAGCCCCAGCATTTT. Translation: CATSREITVLSNQPQHF.

The rearrangement links TRBV15 to TRBJ1-5; no clear D gene. The V end was cut by 3 bases, the J end by 4 bases, with 10 bases between. Germline V CDR1 and CDR2: LNHNV, YYDKDF (reference sequence). CDR3 length: 14 residues. The CDR3 sequence is CATSRARWNQPQHF. The CDR3 DNA reads TGTGCCACCAGCAGGGCCAGGTGGAATCAGCCCCAGCATTTT.

This chain links TRBV2 with TRBJ1-6; possible D gene TRBD1, 5 bases. Trimming removed 1 base at V and 9 bases at J, with 7 bases between. Germline V lookup: CDR1 SNHLY, CDR2 FYNNEI. This CDR3 is 13 amino acids long. CDR3 sequence: CASSEGGVSPLHF. CDR3 sequence (DNA): TGTGCCAGCAGTGAAGGGGGGGTTTCACCCCTCCACTTT.

The chain joins TRBV30 to TRBJ1-5; 9 nucleotides align to TRBD1. Looked up from germline, CDR1 is GTSNPN and CDR2 is SVGIG (reference sequence). With V trimmed by 2 bases and J by 5 bases, 7 bases remained unmatched. CDR3 length: 15 amino acids. CDR3 sequence reads: CAWSIRDREHQPQHF. The CDR3 coding sequence is TGTGCCTGGAGTATTAGGGACAGGGAGCATCAGCCCCAGCATTTT.

V usage is TRBV7-3 and J usage is TRBJ1-6; weak D call: TRBD1 (6 bases). The CDR3 loop spans 13 amino acids. In germline, CDR1 is SGHTA, CDR2 FQGTGA. Trimming took 5 bases from V and 9 from J, leaving 11 bases between them. CDR3 DNA sequence: TGTGCCAGCAGCACAGGGTTCGGTTCACCCCTCCACTTT. Its translation is CASSTGFGSPLHF.

This clone was seen a handful of times. The chain uses TRBV6-6 and TRBJ2-3, with D possibly being TRBD1 or TRBD2 (6 bases each). V was shortened by 1 base and J by 3 bases, with 11 bases between the two germline ends. CDR1 and CDR2 from the germline V gene are MNHNY and SVGAGI (reference sequence). The CDR3 covers 15 residues. CDR3 sequence: CASSYYGGPTDTQYF. The CDR3 DNA sequence: TGTGCCAGCAGTTACTATGGGGGGCCTACAGATACGCAGTATTTT.

The J gene is TRBJ1-2, the V gene TRBV27; the match to TRBD1 covers 8 bases. This CDR3 has 16 amino acids. J was trimmed by 4 bases and V by 6 bases; bases with no gene match: 13. Germline loops: CDR1 MNHEY, CDR2 SMNVEV (reference sequence). CDR3 loop: CASRRVGQGAFYGYTF. CDR3 bases: TGTGCCAGCAGAAGGGTCGGGCAGGGGGCATTCTATGGCTACACCTTC.

The V and J genes are TRBV5-6 and TRBJ1-2, with no clear D. CDR1 and CDR2 (germline): SGHDT, YYEEEE. Trimming took off 2 bases at V and 8 bases at J, with 16 bases between the two ends. This CDR3 is built from 14 residues. The CDR3 region is CASSLRTTRLGYTF. The CDR3 coding sequence is TGTGCCAGCAGCTTACGGACGACGAGATTGGGCTACACCTTC.

This clone was counted between two and nine times. The CDR3 here is CASSSRGGGSKERNEQFF. In DNA form, the CDR3 reads TGTGCCAGCAGCTCCCGCGGGGGGGGGAGTAAAGAGCGCAATGAGCAGTTCTTC. The genes are TRBV7-8 and TRBJ2-1, with TRBD2 matching over 9 bases. With V trimmed by 4 bases and J by 6 bases, 16 bases remained unmatched. The germline V gene encodes CDR1 SGHVS and CDR2 FQNEAQ. This CDR3 is 18 amino acids long. The whole variable domain, filled in from reference TRBV7-8 and TRBJ2-1, reads GAGVSQSPRYKVAKRGQDVALRCDPISGHVSLFWYQQALGQGPEFLTYFQNEAQLDKSGLPSDRFFAERPEGSVSTLKIQRTQQEDSAVYLCASSSRGGGSKERNEQFFGPGTRLTVL.

The chain recombines TRBV27 with TRBJ2-1, with a possible D match to TRBD1 (6 bases). V was shortened by 2 bases and J by 7 bases, with 15 bases between the two germline ends. The CDR3 consists of 15 residues. Per the germline V gene, CDR1 is MNHEY and CDR2 is SMNVEV (reference sequence). CDR3 loop: CASSLRGHRGNEQFF. The CDR3 DNA reads as TGTGCCAGCAGTTTAAGAGGCCATAGGGGGAATGAGCAGTTCTTC.

This clone has just a few counts. The genes are TRBV29-1 and TRBJ1-2; 9 nucleotides align to TRBD1. The germline gives CDR1 SQVTM, CDR2 ANQGSEA. The length of the CDR3 is 15 residues. The ends lost 6 bases at V and 7 bases at J; junction bases unmatched: 15. The CDR3 bases are TGCAGCGTCACCGAAACGACAGGGGGGGGATCTGGCTACACCTTC. Its protein product is CSVTETTGGGSGYTF.

This clone has just a few counts. The J gene is TRBJ2-6, the V gene TRBV27; 9 nucleotides match TRBD1. V was clipped by 4 bases and J by 1 base; unmatched bases: 5. This CDR3 spans 17 amino acids. Germline-derived CDR1 and CDR2 are MNHEY and SMNVEV (reference sequence). DNA for the CDR3: TGTGCCAGCAGTTACTACAGGGGGCCTTCTGGGGCCAACGTCCTGACTTTC. This gives the protein CASSYYRGPSGANVLTF. The full variable domain, in which reference TRBV27 and TRBJ2-6 provide the parts outside the CDR3, is EAQVTQNPRYLITVTGKKLTVTCSQNMNHEYMSWYRQDPGLGLRQIYYSMNVEVTDKGDVPEGYKVSRKEKRNFPLILESPSPNQTSLYFCASSYYRGPSGANVLTFGAGSRLTVL.

This clone was detected a few times. The chain is built from TRBV6-5 and TRBJ1-1; D unresolved. Germline loops: CDR1 MNHEY, CDR2 SVGAGI. Deletions cut 7 bases from V and 1 base from J, with 13 bases between. The CDR3 covers 14 residues. CDR3 bases: TGTGCCAGCATGTCCTGGGTTGAGAACACTGAAGCTTTCTTT. Translating it yields CASMSWVENTEAFF.